This T cell receptor (beta chain) derives from a study of T cell responses to AZD1222 COVID-19 vaccine. Study-wide findings and caveats: White British ancestry dominated among donors, who included more females, and clonal diversity was possibly underestimated. Repertoire samples came only from after the peak T cell response. CD4 TCRs associated with vaccination spanned spike, dominating at 160-218 and 743-854. Receipt of two AZD1222 doses was followed by a rise in Spike-specific TCR breadth and depth.

Method: immunoSEQ multiplex PCR; TCRdb's copy keeps in-frame clones and lacks some. This table has about 75,000 clones, 88% appearing once. This clone was found a few times. What it binds is not known. The sample holds other DNA sequences that translate to the same CDR3. Trimming shortened V by 1 base and J by 1 base, and 4 bases separated the two germline ends. The CDR3 contains 13 residues. The germline V gene encodes CDR1 LGHNA and CDR2 YSLEER. Sample: peripheral blood, taken 28 days after the second dose of the MenACWY control vaccine. This clonotype was sampled from an adult who received the MenACWY meningococcal vaccine as a control. The gene calls are TRBV4-3 and TRBJ1-1, with D unresolved. CDR3 DNA: TGCGCCAGCAGCCAAGCAGGGAACACTGAAGCTTTCTTT. Translation: CASSQAGNTEAFF.